The 12 T cell receptor beta chains presented below share a single source sample, sequenced in a study of PD-1 blockade in classical Hodgkin lymphoma. Only in-frame clones appear in the TCRdb table, and some are missing; sequencing was by immunoSEQ multiplex PCR. The sample holds 20,000 or so clones, over 75% seen once. Time point defined: cycle 4 day 1 (C4D1), after more than 5 weeks of nivolumab. After autologous stem cell transplantation all patients relapsed, and prior brentuximab vedotin exposure differed between cohorts. The starting material was peripheral blood mononuclear cells (PBMCs), obtained before the fourth cycle of nivolumab. Receptors originate from a human donor with classical Hodgkin lymphoma.

This chain links TRBV19 with TRBJ1-1; perhaps TRBD1 as D (5 bases). Germline V gives CDR1 LNHDA, CDR2 SQIVND (reference sequence). V lost 7 bases and J lost 3, with 21 bases in between. The CDR3 is made up of 16 amino acids. CDR3 sequence: CASMAGMVNLDTEAFF. The CDR3 DNA is TGTGCCAGTATGGCAGGGATGGTAAACCTGGACACTGAAGCTTTCTTT.

V gene TRBV5-4 combines with J gene TRBJ2-1; 10 bases fit TRBD1. The junction had 2 bases not matched to a gene; V was cut back by 4 bases and J by 7 bases. The germline CDR1 and CDR2 sequences are SGHNT and YYREEE (reference sequence). The CDR3 runs to 13 residues. CDR3 region: CASSRTGGNEQFF. The CDR3 coding sequence is TGTGCCAGCAGCAGGACAGGGGGGAATGAGCAGTTCTTC.

The V and J genes are TRBV7-9 and TRBJ1-5; D gene unclear. Germline V gene lookup returns CDR1 SEHNR and CDR2 FQNEAQ (reference sequence). The CDR3 extends over 12 amino acids. Trimming took 6 bases from V and 4 from J, leaving 7 bases between them. The chain's CDR3 is CASRFGNQPQHF. CDR3 sequence (DNA): TGTGCCAGCAGGTTTGGTAATCAGCCCCAGCATTTT.

The chain links TRBV6-5 to TRBJ1-2, with TRBD1 matching 10 bases. This CDR3 region has 13 residues. Trimming removed 5 bases from V and 8 bases from J; junction bases left unmatched: 5. Germline V gives CDR1 MNHEY, CDR2 SVGAGI. The CDR3 nucleotides read TGTGCCAGCAGTCGACAGGGGGCGATCGGCTACACCTTC. It encodes CASSRQGAIGYTF.

The V gene is TRBV7-9, the J gene TRBJ2-7, with unresolved D. From germline, CDR1 is SEHNR and CDR2 FQNEAQ (reference sequence). V was shortened by 1 base and J by 6 bases, with 10 bases between the two germline ends. CDR3 size: 13 residues. CDR3 sequence (DNA): TGTGCCAGCAGCTTAGTGGCTTATCGCGAGCAGTACGTC. It codes for CASSLVAYREQYV.

The chain couples TRBV6-5 to TRBJ2-2, with 7 bases identical to TRBD2. Germline CDR1 is MNHEY and CDR2 is SVGAGI. The CDR3 has 15 residues. The junction had 9 bases not matched to a gene; V was cut back by 3 bases and J by 8 bases. This chain's CDR3 is CASSYLAGGLGELFF. In nucleotides, the CDR3 is TGTGCCAGCAGTTATCTAGCCGGGGGGTTGGGGGAGCTGTTTTTT.

The chain couples TRBV5-1 to TRBJ2-4; tentative D call: TRBD2 (6 bases). V lost 0 bases to trimming and J lost 7 bases, with 11 bases between them. Germline V gene lookup returns CDR1 SGHRS and CDR2 YFSETQ. The CDR3 is 14 amino acids. The DNA of the CDR3 is TGCGCCAGCAGCTTGGAAGGGGCGGGGAACATTCAGTACTTC. Its translation: CASSLEGAGNIQYF.

This rearrangement joins TRBV11-3 to TRBJ2-7, with D possibly TRBD1 on 5 matching bases. Per the germline V gene, CDR1 is SGHNT and CDR2 is YENEEA. CDR3 size: 14 residues. V was shortened by 3 bases and J by 0 bases, with 9 bases between the two germline ends. CDR3 bases: TGTGCCAGCAGCTTGACAGCCGGCTCCTACGAGCAGTACTTC. Encoded protein: CASSLTAGSYEQYF. The full variable domain, its missing parts supplied by reference TRBV11-3 and TRBJ2-7, is EAGVVQSPRYKIIEKKQPVAFWCNPISGHNTLYWYLQNLGQGPELLIRYENEEAVDDSQLPKDRFSAERLKGVDSTLKIQPAELGDSAVYLCASSLTAGSYEQYFGPGTRLTVT.

This clone was seen more than once but under ten times. The chain carries TRBV2 and TRBJ1-5; no clear D. V gave up 7 bases and J gave up 0 bases, with 10 bases separating them. The CDR3 sequence is 14 residues long. Germline V lookup: CDR1 SNHLY, CDR2 FYNNEI. The CDR3 region has the DNA TGTGCCAGCACTAGGCTGAATAGCAATCAGCCCCAGCATTTT. Its translation is CASTRLNSNQPQHF.

The chain is built from TRBV5-6 and TRBJ2-3; TRBD2 aligns across 10 bases. J was trimmed by 0 bases and V by 2 bases; bases with no gene match: 6. Germline-derived CDR1 and CDR2 are SGHDT and YYEEEE. The CDR3 extends over 17 amino acids. CDR3 sequence: CASSLLKTSGSTDTQYF. CDR3 coding DNA: TGTGCCAGCAGCTTACTGAAGACTAGCGGGAGCACAGATACGCAGTATTTT.

V usage is TRBV18 and J usage is TRBJ1-2; 7 bases map to TRBD1. V lost 3 bases and J lost 2; bases outside the gene matches: 6. CDR3 length: 15 amino acids. In germline, CDR1 is KGHSH, CDR2 LQKENI. In nucleotides, the CDR3 is TGTGCCAGCTCACCCACTTCAGGGGGGAACTATGGCTACACCTTC. It yields the protein CASSPTSGGNYGYTF. The whole variable domain, remainder taken from reference TRBV18 and TRBJ1-2, is NAGVMQNPRHLVRRRGQEARLRCSPMKGHSHVYWYRQLPEEGLKFMVYLQKENIIDESGMPKERFSAEFPKEGPSILRIQQVVRGDSAAYFCASSPTSGGNYGYTFGSGTRLTVV.

The chain carries TRBV6-6 and TRBJ2-1; D is unclear. The V gene's germline CDR1 is MNHNY and CDR2 SVGAGI (reference sequence). This CDR3 is built from 15 residues. V was pared by 0 bases and J by 5 bases, with 11 bases between. DNA for the CDR3: TGTGCCAGCAGTTACTCGTGGTTTAGTGACAATGAGCAGTTCTTC. This translates into CASSYSWFSDNEQFF.